Sequencing of this T cell receptor (beta chain) was carried out in a study of cytomegalovirus exposure and HLA in healthy donors (dated by TCRdb to about 2017). Regarding the research as a whole: According to a later analysis, the 100 to 150 validation repertoires were produced on the same platform as the 700 or so repertoires of the first cohort. To predict cytomegalovirus infection status, the study brought together high-throughput TCR immunosequencing, statistical association of individual TCRs with disease status, and machine learning. Besides the first cohort of 550 to 750 subjects, a separate validation cohort made up of 120 different subjects was used. The study was designed to test whether signatures of past pathogen exposure could be identified by cataloging public T cell receptors. Overall study outcomes, separate from this receptor: Of the cluster scores, approximately 94% were above 0 in a later analysis, which found that TCRs clustered in the first cohort also tended to co-occur in the roughly 130 validation repertoires. According to the authors, the approach could potentially be generalized to other disease states and immunological phenotypes. Most TCR sequences were observed very rarely across donors, whereas some public TCRs were present in many individuals. In the study, about 150 TCR beta chains were listed as associated with cytomegalovirus. Cytomegalovirus status was reported to be diagnosed by the classifier with high specificity and sensitivity in both the original and validation cohorts. Three of the identified cytomegalovirus-associated TCR beta chains were confirmed in vitro to be specific for cytomegalovirus antigens. A later analysis lacked HLA typing for the validation cohort, so it scored co-occurrence in that cohort across all 120 repertoires.

Preparation of the library involved the immunoSEQ multiplex PCR assay. The published analysis was carried out like this. A statistical classification framework was developed to diagnose cytomegalovirus status using the catalog of TCR beta chain sequences. The table comes from immuneACCESS by way of TCRdb, which keeps in-frame sequences with V and J called. Part of the clones is missing from these tables; in studies checked, under half for an unresolved V gene and the rest for unknown reasons. V and J calls and clone size are copied from that table; D and trimming were computed from the DNA. A total of 68,000 or so clones appear in this sample, around 97% of them only once. Clones ranked in the top ten supply around 2.2% of the sample. The donors belonged to the validation cohort of over a hundred subjects, which was separate from the roughly 700-subject first cohort. Counted from cysteine to phenylalanine, this CDR3 has 13 amino acids. The sequence is cut down to CDR3 DNA, 39 bases in frame from base 1. From the germline V gene (reference sequence), CDR1 is SEHNR and CDR2 is FQNEAQ. Trimming leaves V shorter by 5 bases and J shorter by 6 bases, with the junction holding 7 bases beyond the gene matches.

About this clone itself: The antigen this receptor binds is unknown. The record has no base qualities; no much larger clone is one base away.

The chain uses TRBV7-9 and TRBJ2-7, with TRBD1 identical over 7 junction bases. The TCR sequence derives from a man aged 18 to 29 in good health and CMV-seronegative. Specimen: PBMCs. The DNA sequence follows: TGTGCCAGCAGCACCCGACAGGGTGCCGAGCAGTACTTC. This is translated as CASSTRQGAEQYF.